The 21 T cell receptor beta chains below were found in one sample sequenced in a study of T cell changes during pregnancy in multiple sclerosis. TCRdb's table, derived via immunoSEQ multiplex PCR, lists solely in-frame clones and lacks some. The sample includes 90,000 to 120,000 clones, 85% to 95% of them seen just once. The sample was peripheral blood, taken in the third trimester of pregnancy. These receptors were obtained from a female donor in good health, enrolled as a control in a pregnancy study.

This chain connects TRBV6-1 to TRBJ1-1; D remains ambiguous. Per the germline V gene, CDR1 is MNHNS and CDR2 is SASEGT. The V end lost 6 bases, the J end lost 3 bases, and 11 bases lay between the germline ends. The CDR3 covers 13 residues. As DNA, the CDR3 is TGTGCCAGCAGATCGTGGCAGTACACTGAAGCTTTCTTT. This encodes CASRSWQYTEAFF.

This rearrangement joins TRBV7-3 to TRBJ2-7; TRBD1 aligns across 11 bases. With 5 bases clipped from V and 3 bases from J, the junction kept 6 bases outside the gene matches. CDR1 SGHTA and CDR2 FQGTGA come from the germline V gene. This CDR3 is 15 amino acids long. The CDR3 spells CASSPTGTGGYEQYF. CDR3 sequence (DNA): TGTGCCAGCAGCCCCACCGGGACAGGGGGCTACGAGCAGTACTTC.

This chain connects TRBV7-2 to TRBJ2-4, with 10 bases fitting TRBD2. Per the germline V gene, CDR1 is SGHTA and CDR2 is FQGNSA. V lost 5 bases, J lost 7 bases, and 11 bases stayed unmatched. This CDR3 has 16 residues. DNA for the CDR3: TGTGCCAGCAGCCAAGAAAGCGGGGGGGGCGGGAACATTCAGTACTTC. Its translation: CASSQESGGGGNIQYF.

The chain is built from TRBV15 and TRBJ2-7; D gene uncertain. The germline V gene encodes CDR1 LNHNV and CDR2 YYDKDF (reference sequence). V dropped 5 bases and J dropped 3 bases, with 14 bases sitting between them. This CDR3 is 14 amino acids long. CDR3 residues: CATSWPGPGYEQYF. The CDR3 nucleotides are TGTGCCACCAGCTGGCCTGGGCCAGGCTACGAGCAGTACTTC.

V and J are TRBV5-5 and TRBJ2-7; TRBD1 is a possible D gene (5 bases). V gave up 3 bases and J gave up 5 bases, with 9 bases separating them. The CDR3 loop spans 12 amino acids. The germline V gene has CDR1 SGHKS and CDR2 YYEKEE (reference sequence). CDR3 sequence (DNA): TGTGCCAGCAGCTCCGGACAAGACGAGCAGTACTTC. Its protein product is CASSSGQDEQYF.

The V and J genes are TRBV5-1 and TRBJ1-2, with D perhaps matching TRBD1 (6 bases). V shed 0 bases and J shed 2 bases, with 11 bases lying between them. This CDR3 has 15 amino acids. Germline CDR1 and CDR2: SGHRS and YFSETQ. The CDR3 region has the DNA TGCGCCAGCAGCTTGGATTTTAGGGGGAACTATGGCTACACCTTC. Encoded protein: CASSLDFRGNYGYTF.

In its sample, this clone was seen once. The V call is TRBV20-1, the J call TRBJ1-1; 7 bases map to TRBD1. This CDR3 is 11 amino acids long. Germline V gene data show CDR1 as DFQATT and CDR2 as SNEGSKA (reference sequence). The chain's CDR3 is CSRQGNTEAFF. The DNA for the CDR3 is TGCAGCAGACAGGGGAACACTGAAGCTTTCTTT.

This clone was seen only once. CDR3 sequence (DNA): TGTGCCACCAGCAGCAGGGGGAACTATGGCTACACCTTC. This encodes CATSSRGNYGYTF. The genes are TRBV15 and TRBJ1-2; 7 bases align to TRBD1. Looked up from germline, CDR1 is LNHNV and CDR2 is YYDKDF (reference sequence). There are 13 residues in the CDR3. V lost 3 bases to trimming and J lost 2 bases; unmatched junction nucleotides: 0.

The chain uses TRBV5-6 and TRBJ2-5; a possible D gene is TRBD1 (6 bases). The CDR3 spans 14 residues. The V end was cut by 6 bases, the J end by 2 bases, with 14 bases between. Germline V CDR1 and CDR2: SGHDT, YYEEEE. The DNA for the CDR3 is TGTGCCAGCAATACTAACAGGGAGCAAGAGACCCAGTACTTC. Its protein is CASNTNREQETQYF.

The CDR3 coding sequence is TGCGCCAGCAGCCTAGACAGACAGGGGGCCTATAATTCACCCCTCCACTTT. Protein product: CASSLDRQGAYNSPLHF. The genes are TRBV23-1 and TRBJ1-6, with 9 bases identical to TRBD1. TRBV23-1 is classed as an ORF, of uncertain function. The CDR3 covers 17 residues. J was trimmed by 2 bases and V by 6 bases; bases with no gene match: 8.

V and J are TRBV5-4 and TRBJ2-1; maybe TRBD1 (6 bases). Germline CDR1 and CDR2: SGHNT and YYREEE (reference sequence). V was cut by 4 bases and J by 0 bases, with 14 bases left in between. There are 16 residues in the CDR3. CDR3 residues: CASSPGQTSSYNEQFF. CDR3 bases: TGTGCCAGCAGCCCGGGACAAACGAGCTCCTACAATGAGCAGTTCTTC.

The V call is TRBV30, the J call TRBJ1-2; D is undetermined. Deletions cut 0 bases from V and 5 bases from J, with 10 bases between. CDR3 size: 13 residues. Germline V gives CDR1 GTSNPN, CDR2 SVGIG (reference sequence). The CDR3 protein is CAWSVQTAYGYTF. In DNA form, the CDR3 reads TGTGCCTGGAGTGTACAAACAGCATATGGCTACACCTTC.

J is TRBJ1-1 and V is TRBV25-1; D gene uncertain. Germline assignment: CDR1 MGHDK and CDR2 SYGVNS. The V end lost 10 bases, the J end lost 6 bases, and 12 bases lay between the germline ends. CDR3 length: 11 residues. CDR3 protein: CATTPLAEAFF. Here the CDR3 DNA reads TGTGCCACCACTCCGCTCGCTGAAGCTTTCTTT. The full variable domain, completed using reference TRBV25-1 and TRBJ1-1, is EADIYQTPRYLVIGTGKKITLECSQTMGHDKMYWYQQDPGMELHLIHYSYGVNSTEKGDLSSESTVSRIRTEHFPLTLESARPSHTSQYLCATTPLAEAFFGQGTRLTVV.

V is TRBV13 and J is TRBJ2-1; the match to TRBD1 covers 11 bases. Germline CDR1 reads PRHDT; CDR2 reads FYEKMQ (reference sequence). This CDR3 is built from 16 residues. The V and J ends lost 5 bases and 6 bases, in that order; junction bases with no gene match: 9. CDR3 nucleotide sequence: TGTGCCAGCAGCCGGGGGGGACAGGGGGATATCAATGAGCAGTTCTTC. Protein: CASSRGGQGDINEQFF.

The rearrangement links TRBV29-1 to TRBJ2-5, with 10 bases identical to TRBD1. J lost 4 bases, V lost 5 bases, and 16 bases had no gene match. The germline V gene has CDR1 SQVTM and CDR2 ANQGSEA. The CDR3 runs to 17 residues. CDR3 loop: CSVSGTGVVATSETQYF. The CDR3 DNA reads TGCAGCGTTTCAGGGACAGGGGTCGTGGCAACGTCAGAGACCCAGTACTTC.

CDR3 nucleotides: TGCGCCAGCAGCTTGGCTGGGACTAGCGGCCAAGAGACCCAGTACTTC. Translation: CASSLAGTSGQETQYF. The chain employs TRBV5-1 and TRBJ2-5, with TRBD2 identical over 11 bases. The CDR3 covers 16 residues. Germline V gene lookup returns CDR1 SGHRS and CDR2 YFSETQ. Losses at the gene ends were 0 bases for V and 1 base for J; bases not matched to a gene: 2. Full variable domain (outside the CDR3, taken from reference TRBV5-1 and TRBJ2-5): KAGVTQTPRYLIKTRGQQVTLSCSPISGHRSVSWYQQTPGQGLQFLFEYFSETQRNKGNFPGRFSGRQFSNSRSEMNVSTLELGDSALYLCASSLAGTSGQETQYFGPGTRLLVL.

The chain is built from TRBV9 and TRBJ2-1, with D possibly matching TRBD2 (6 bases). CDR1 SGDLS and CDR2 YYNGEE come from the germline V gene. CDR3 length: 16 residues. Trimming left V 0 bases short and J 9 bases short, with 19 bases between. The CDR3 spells CASSVGTEHTEGEQFF. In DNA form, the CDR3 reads TGTGCCAGCAGCGTAGGTACCGAGCACACGGAGGGTGAGCAGTTCTTC.

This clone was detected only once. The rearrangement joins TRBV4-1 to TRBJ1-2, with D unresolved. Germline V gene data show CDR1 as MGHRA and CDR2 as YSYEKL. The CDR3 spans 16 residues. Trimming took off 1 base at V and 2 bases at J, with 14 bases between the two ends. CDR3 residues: CASSQVPGFKNYGYTF. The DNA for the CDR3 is TGCGCCAGCAGCCAAGTTCCGGGATTTAAAAACTATGGCTACACCTTC.

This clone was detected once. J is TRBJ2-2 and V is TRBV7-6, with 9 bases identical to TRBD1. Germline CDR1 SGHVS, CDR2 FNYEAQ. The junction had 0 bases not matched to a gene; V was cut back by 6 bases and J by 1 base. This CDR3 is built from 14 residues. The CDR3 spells CASRGQGNTGELFF. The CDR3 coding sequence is TGTGCCAGCAGGGGACAGGGGAACACCGGGGAGCTGTTTTTT.

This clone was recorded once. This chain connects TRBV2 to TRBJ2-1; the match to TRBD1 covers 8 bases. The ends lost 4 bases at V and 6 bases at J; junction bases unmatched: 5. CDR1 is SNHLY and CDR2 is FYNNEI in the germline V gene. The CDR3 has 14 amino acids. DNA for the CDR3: TGTGCCAGCAGTGGAGAGACAGGGGTCAATGAGCAGTTCTTC. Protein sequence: CASSGETGVNEQFF. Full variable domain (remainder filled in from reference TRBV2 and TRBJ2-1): EPEVTQTPSHQVTQMGQEVILRCVPISNHLYFYWYRQILGQKVEFLVSFYNNEISEKSEIFDDQFSVERPDGSNFTLKIRSTKLEDSAMYFCASSGETGVNEQFFGPGTRLTVL.

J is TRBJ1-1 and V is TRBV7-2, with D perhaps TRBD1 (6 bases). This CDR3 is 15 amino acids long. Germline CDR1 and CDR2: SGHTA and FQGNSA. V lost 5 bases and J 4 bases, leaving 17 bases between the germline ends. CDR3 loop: CASSQGQTFRTEAFF. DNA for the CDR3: TGTGCCAGCAGCCAAGGACAGACCTTTCGCACTGAAGCTTTCTTT.